A single sample gave rise to the 17 T cell receptor beta chains below, sequenced in a study of shared clonotypes between healthy human individuals. Using immunoSEQ multiplex PCR, the repertoire was profiled, and TCRdb retains in-frame clones only, with some absent. The table lists 2 million to 2.5 million clones, under 97% of them singletons. The sequenced sample consisted of naive CD4+ T cells sorted from blood. The subset was: CD45RA+ positively selected. The receptors stem from a man younger than 35 in good health.

The J gene is TRBJ1-2, the V gene TRBV11-2; a possible D gene is TRBD1 (5 bases). Per germline, CDR1 SGHAT and CDR2 FQNNGV. The ends were cut back, 3 bases at V and 3 bases at J, with 11 bases in the middle. The CDR3 is made up of 14 amino acids. The CDR3 loop reads CASSLSEGYYGYTF. In nucleotides, the CDR3 is TGTGCCAGCAGCTTGTCCGAGGGGTACTATGGCTACACCTTC. The full variable domain, rest sourced from reference TRBV11-2 and TRBJ1-2, is EAGVAQSPRYKIIEKRQSVAFWCNPISGHATLYWYQQILGQGPKLLIQFQNNGVVDDSQLPKDRFSAERLKGVDSTLKIQPAKLEDSAVYLCASSLSEGYYGYTFGSGTRLTVV.

This sequence joins TRBV5-6 and TRBJ1-2; D is undetermined. V gave up 3 bases and J gave up 5 bases, with 11 bases separating them. Germline CDR1 is SGHDT and CDR2 is YYEEEE. The length of the CDR3 is 13 residues. The DNA of the CDR3 is TGTGCCAGCAGCTCCTGGGGAGGGTATGGCTACACCTTC. This encodes CASSSWGGYGYTF.

V gene TRBV9 combines with J gene TRBJ2-5; D is possibly TRBD2 (6 bases). The V and J ends lost 0 bases and 1 base respectively, with 19 bases between them. CDR3 length: 18 amino acids. CDR1 and CDR2 (germline): SGDLS, YYNGEE. This chain's CDR3 is CASSVGRRGKAFQETQYF. CDR3 sequence (DNA): TGTGCCAGCAGCGTAGGAAGGAGGGGAAAGGCGTTCCAAGAGACCCAGTACTTC.

The chain links TRBV7-2 to TRBJ1-3, with a possible D match to TRBD1 (6 bases). Trimming pared 4 bases from V and 4 bases from J, leaving 14 bases between. CDR1 SGHTA and CDR2 FQGNSA come from the germline V gene. The CDR3 loop spans 15 amino acids. CDR3 loop: CASSSNPGVGNTIYF. The CDR3, as DNA: TGTGCCAGCAGCTCAAATCCAGGGGTAGGAAACACCATATATTTT.

The chain is built from TRBV28 and TRBJ1-4; no reliable D call. Germline V lookup: CDR1 MDHEN, CDR2 SYDVKM. CDR3 length equals 15 residues. Trimming left V 6 bases short and J 0 bases short, with 11 bases between. The CDR3 is CASSRNTATNEKLFF. The CDR3 region has the DNA TGTGCCAGCAGCCGCAACACCGCAACTAATGAAAAACTGTTTTTT.

With respect to this clone: Other DNA sequences in the same sample also yield this CDR3. DNA for the CDR3: TGTGCCAGCAGCTTTGGACGTGGAGAGACCCAGTACTTC. Amino acid sequence: CASSFGRGETQYF. The chain has TRBV7-2 and TRBJ2-5; D is unresolved. The germline V gene encodes CDR1 SGHTA and CDR2 FQGNSA. The CDR3 runs to 13 residues. Deletions cut 3 bases from V and 4 bases from J, with 9 bases between. Based on the CDR3 plus reference TRBV7-2 and TRBJ2-5, the full variable domain is GAGVSQSPSNKVTEKGKDVELRCDPISGHTALYWYRQSLGQGLEFLIYFQGNSAPDKSGLPSDRFSAERTGGSVSTLTIQRTQQEDSAVYLCASSFGRGETQYFGPGTRLLVL.

The chain is built from TRBV6-1 and TRBJ2-1; D is possibly TRBD1 (6 bases). Germline CDR1 MNHNS, CDR2 SASEGT. Trimming left V 7 bases short and J 6 bases short, with 16 bases between. The CDR3 contains 14 residues. The chain's CDR3 is CASKVKQGSNEQFF. CDR3 DNA sequence: TGTGCCAGCAAAGTTAAACAGGGAAGCAATGAGCAGTTCTTC.

The rearrangement joins TRBV6-6 to TRBJ1-5; 7 nucleotides agree with TRBD1. The junction had 5 bases not matched to a gene; V was cut back by 6 bases and J by 0 bases. Germline assignment: CDR1 MNHNY and CDR2 SVGAGI (reference sequence). The CDR3 is 15 amino acids. CDR3: CASRAGTVSNQPQHF. The CDR3 DNA reads as TGTGCCAGCAGGGCCGGGACAGTTAGCAATCAGCCCCAGCATTTT.

V and J are TRBV7-3 and TRBJ2-3; either TRBD1 or TRBD2 may fit D (5 bases each). The CDR3 loop spans 13 amino acids. Trimming removed 5 bases at V and 4 bases at J, with 10 bases between. CDR1 and CDR2 from the germline V gene are SGHTA and FQGTGA. The CDR3 DNA sequence: TGTGCCAGCAGCCGGGGCACGGCAGATACGCAGTATTTT. Translated: CASSRGTADTQYF.

This rearrangement joins TRBV19 to TRBJ2-2, with 7 bases lining up with TRBD1. Germline assignment: CDR1 LNHDA and CDR2 SQIVND (reference sequence). There are 15 residues in the CDR3. The junction had 8 bases not matched to a gene; V was cut back by 1 base and J by 9 bases. The CDR3 spells CASSIGGTENRELFF. In nucleotides, the CDR3 is TGTGCCAGTAGTATAGGAGGGACAGAGAACCGGGAGCTGTTTTTT.

CDR3 in amino acids: CASSSRRESENIQYF. The CDR3 coding sequence is TGTGCCAGCAGTTCAAGGCGGGAGTCAGAAAACATTCAGTACTTC. The V gene is TRBV6-5, the J gene TRBJ2-4; 7 bases are shared with TRBD2. With 4 bases clipped from V and 5 bases from J, the junction kept 8 bases outside the gene matches. Germline V CDR1 and CDR2: MNHEY, SVGAGI. The CDR3 runs 15 residues.

This clone was detected only once. The V gene is TRBV19, the J gene TRBJ1-5, with 9 bases aligning to TRBD1. Losses at the gene ends were 7 bases for V and 5 bases for J; bases not matched to a gene: 6. Germline V gene data show CDR1 as LNHDA and CDR2 as SQIVND (reference sequence). The CDR3 is made up of 14 amino acids. The CDR3 spells CASTLGQGYQPQHF. The CDR3 DNA reads as TGTGCCAGTACTTTAGGACAGGGGTATCAGCCCCAGCATTTT. Together with reference TRBV19 and TRBJ1-5, the CDR3 gives the full variable domain: DGGITQSPKYLFRKEGQNVTLSCEQNLNHDAMYWYRQDPGQGLRLIYYSQIVNDFQKGDIAEGYSVSREKKESFPLTVTSAQKNPTAFYLCASTLGQGYQPQHFGDGTRLSIL.

The chain recombines TRBV19 with TRBJ2-6; D is uncertain. CDR3 length equals 13 residues. The V gene's germline CDR1 is LNHDA and CDR2 SQIVND (reference sequence). CDR3 in DNA: TGTGCTTTGGACCGGACTGGGGCCAACGTCCTGACTTTC. This encodes CALDRTGANVLTF.

The rearrangement links TRBV19 to TRBJ1-1, with 9 bases that match TRBD1. The V and J ends lost 1 base and 3 bases, in that order; junction bases with no gene match: 6. This CDR3 is built from 16 residues. CDR1 is LNHDA and CDR2 is SQIVND in the germline V gene (reference sequence). Here the CDR3 reads CASSIARGQGYTEAFF. The CDR3 DNA reads as TGTGCCAGTAGTATAGCCCGAGGACAGGGGTACACTGAAGCTTTCTTT. Supplemented by reference TRBV19 and TRBJ1-1, the full variable domain reads DGGITQSPKYLFRKEGQNVTLSCEQNLNHDAMYWYRQDPGQGLRLIYYSQIVNDFQKGDIAEGYSVSREKKESFPLTVTSAQKNPTAFYLCASSIARGQGYTEAFFGQGTRLTVV.

This sequence joins TRBV28 and TRBJ2-2; 7 nucleotides line up with TRBD1. Germline values: CDR1 MDHEN, CDR2 SYDVKM. The ends lost 1 base at V and 1 base at J; junction bases unmatched: 0. The CDR3 loop spans 15 amino acids. CDR3: CASSLYRGNTGELFF. The CDR3 nucleotides read TGTGCCAGCAGTTTATACAGGGGGAACACCGGGGAGCTGTTTTTT.

The rearrangement links TRBV5-1 to TRBJ2-1; 11 nucleotides agree with TRBD2. V shed 0 bases, J shed 6 bases, and the junction held 11 bases outside the gene matches. Germline-derived CDR1 and CDR2 are SGHRS and YFSETQ. CDR3 length: 18 residues. The CDR3 sequence is CASSLAVGSGRAVNEQFF. The CDR3, as DNA: TGCGCCAGCAGCTTGGCCGTGGGTAGCGGGAGGGCCGTCAATGAGCAGTTCTTC.

This chain uses TRBV5-4 with TRBJ2-2; tentatively, D is TRBD2 (6 bases). This CDR3 contains 16 residues. V lost 1 base and J 2 bases, leaving 12 bases between the germline ends. Germline V gives CDR1 SGHNT, CDR2 YYREEE (reference sequence). The CDR3 protein is CASSLSSVVNTGELFF. The DNA for the CDR3 is TGTGCCAGCAGCTTGTCTAGCGTGGTAAACACCGGGGAGCTGTTTTTT.